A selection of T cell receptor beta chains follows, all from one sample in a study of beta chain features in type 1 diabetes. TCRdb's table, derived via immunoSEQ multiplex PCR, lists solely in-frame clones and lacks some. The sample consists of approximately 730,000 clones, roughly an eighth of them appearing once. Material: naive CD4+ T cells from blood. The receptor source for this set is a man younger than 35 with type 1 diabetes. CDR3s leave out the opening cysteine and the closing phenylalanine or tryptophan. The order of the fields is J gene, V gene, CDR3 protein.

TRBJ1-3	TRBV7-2	ASSPAGRGTGNTIY
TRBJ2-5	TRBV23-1	ASTRQKETQY
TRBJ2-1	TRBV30	AWRELPTGRKYNEQF
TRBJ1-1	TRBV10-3	AISGGDRDDKAF
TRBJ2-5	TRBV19	ASSSDSQETQY
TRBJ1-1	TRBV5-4	ASSFNGVNTEAF
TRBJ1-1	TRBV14	ASSQFGVNTEAF
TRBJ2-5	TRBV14	ASSQNLGSETQY
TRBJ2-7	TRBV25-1	ASSTGPAYEQY
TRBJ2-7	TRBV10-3	AISESQALIEQY
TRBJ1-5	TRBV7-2	ASGGNQPQH
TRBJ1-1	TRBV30	AWSLIGRMNTEAF
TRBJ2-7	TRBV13	ASSLGSGTDLYEQY
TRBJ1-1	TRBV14	ASSQLSATEAF
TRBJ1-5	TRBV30	AWEKGPDQPQH
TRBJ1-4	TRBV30	AWNRQVPNEKLF
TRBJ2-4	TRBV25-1	ASSEGGAKNIQY
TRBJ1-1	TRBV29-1	SVLGQGGTEAF
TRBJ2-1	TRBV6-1	ASRIGGIPDNEQF
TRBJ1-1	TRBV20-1	SAPDSSI
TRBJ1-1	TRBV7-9	ASSLVGRKENTEAF
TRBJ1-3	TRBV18	ASSPLGGASGNTIY
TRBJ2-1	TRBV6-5	ASSKEAPSYNEQF
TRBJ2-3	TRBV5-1	ASSIQGEET
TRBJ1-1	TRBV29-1	SVEGRLVTEAF
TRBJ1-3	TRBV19	ASSAAGASGNTIY
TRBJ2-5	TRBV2	ASSEVGWEETQY
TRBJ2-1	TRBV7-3	ASSHRQGLYNEQF
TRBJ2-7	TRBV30	AWTPGKSYEQY
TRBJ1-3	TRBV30	AWIPTPGWPGNTIY
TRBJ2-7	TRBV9	ASSVGMAAGGLSYEQY
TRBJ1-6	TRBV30	AWSYGAGADSPLH
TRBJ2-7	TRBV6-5	ASERSGTGEYEQY
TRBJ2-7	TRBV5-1	ASSSPGGYEQY
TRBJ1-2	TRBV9	ASSSDLGREGYT
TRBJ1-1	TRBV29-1	SVVPGETEAF
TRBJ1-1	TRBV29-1	SGSRNTEAF
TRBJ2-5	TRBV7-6	ASSPTGSGETQY
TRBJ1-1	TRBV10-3	AAATGEGTEAF
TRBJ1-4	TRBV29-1	SAPGLGEKLF
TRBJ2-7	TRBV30	AWSGADYEQY
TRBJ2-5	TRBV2	ASSARDSYSQETQY
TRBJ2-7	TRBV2	ASSEWGQGAEQY
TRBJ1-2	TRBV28	ATNLPPEDRVGYGYT
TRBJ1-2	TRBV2	ASTGTPNYGYT
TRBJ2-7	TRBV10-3	AISATLVGGSYEQY
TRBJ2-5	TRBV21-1	ASSKGGHPGETQY
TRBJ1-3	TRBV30	ARTGGSNSGNTIY
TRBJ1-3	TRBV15	ATSRPGGFRNTIY
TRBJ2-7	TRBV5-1	ASSQDRANYEQY
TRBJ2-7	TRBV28	ASTPWLSGPYEQY
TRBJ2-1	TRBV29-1	SVRRLAGGLSSYNEQF
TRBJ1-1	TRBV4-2	ASSQDPTDTEAF